These 6 T cell receptor beta chains share one sample of origin, sequenced in a study of T-cell reconstitution after alpha-beta-depleted transplantation in children. During its preparation, the TCRbeta library received unique molecular identifiers. Each CDR3 protein gets one entry after TCRdb re-called the PCR reads with MiXCR. The top ten clones hold 4.5% to 6% of a sample with some 490,000 distinct CDR3 sequences, approximately 13% of them seen once. The sequenced sample was PBMCs from the stem cell graft donor, obtained from the stem cell graft. All receptors derive from a human donor who donated a stem cell graft to a child with combined immunodeficiency.

The J gene is TRBJ2-5, the V gene TRBV29-1; D unclear. This CDR3 comprises 13 residues. With 5 bases removed from V and 5 bases from J, the gap between germline ends came to 15 bases. Germline CDR1 and CDR2: SQVTM and ANQGSEA. The CDR3 nucleotides read TGCAGCGTTCAAGTAGCCGCGGAGGAGACCCAGTACTTC. Translating it yields CSVQVAAEETQYF.

This clonotype was seen ten or more times. V is TRBV6-2 or TRBV6-3 and J is TRBJ1-2; D is uncertain. CDR1 and CDR2 from the germline V gene are MNHEY and SVGEGT. Trimming shortened V by 5 bases and J by 0 bases, and 7 bases separated the two germline ends. The length of the CDR3 is 13 residues. The CDR3 reads CASSTGANYGYTF. CDR3 coding DNA: TGTGCCAGCAGTACGGGAGCTAACTATGGCTACACCTTC.

This clonotype has more than one count but fewer than ten. The chain carries TRBV4-3 and TRBJ2-1; 7 nucleotides match TRBD2. The CDR3 is made up of 14 amino acids. In germline, CDR1 is LGHNA, CDR2 YSLEER. V trimming: 1 base; J trimming: 8 bases; junction bases outside the gene matches: 5. CDR3 nucleotide sequence: TGCGCCAGCAGCCAAGGCGGGAGTGGAGATGAGCAGTTCTTC. Translation: CASSQGGSGDEQFF.

The rearrangement uses TRBV6-1 and TRBJ2-3; D call uncertain. CDR3 length equals 12 residues. Germline V gene data show CDR1 as MNHNS and CDR2 as SASEGT. The V end was cut by 2 bases, the J end by 7 bases, with 7 bases between. The CDR3 coding sequence is TGTGCCAGCAGTGAAACTGGATATACGCAGTATTTT. Amino acids: CASSETGYTQYF.

This clonotype was seen a handful of times. V usage is TRBV15 and J usage is TRBJ2-3, with D maybe TRBD2 (7 bases). This CDR3 region has 15 residues. V lost 1 base and J lost 4, with 12 bases in between. Germline V CDR1 and CDR2: LNHNV, YYDKDF (reference sequence). The CDR3 DNA reads TGTGCCACCAGCAGAGCCCGGGGGGCGGCAGATACGCAGTATTTT. Translating it yields CATSRARGAADTQYF.

In this sample, this clonotype turned up a few times. V usage is TRBV7-2 and J usage is TRBJ2-7; TRBD2 matches 9 bases. Germline V CDR1 and CDR2: SGHTA, FQGNSA. J was trimmed by 6 bases and V by 5 bases; bases with no gene match: 14. This CDR3 contains 16 residues. This CDR3 reads CASSRASGNPSPEQYF. The DNA of the CDR3 is TGTGCCAGCAGCAGGGCTAGCGGGAATCCCTCACCCGAGCAGTACTTC.